The next 4 T cell receptor beta chains were all read from a single sample in a study of technical replicates of blood from several donors. Repertoires were generated with immunoSEQ multiplex PCR, while TCRdb's copy carries only in-frame clones and drops some. The sample has tens of thousands of clones, 96% seen once; the top ten hold about 0.2%. Material: T cells isolated from PBMCs. All receptors derive from a human donor in good health.

The chain is built from TRBV14 and TRBJ2-2, with 7 bases aligning to TRBD2. This CDR3 contains 17 residues. V gave up 3 bases and J gave up 0 bases; unmatched junction bases: 7. Germline V lookup: CDR1 SGHDN, CDR2 FVKESK. The CDR3 region has the DNA TGTGCCAGCAGCCACGCCCTAGCGGACCCGAACACCGGGGAGCTGTTTTTT. This gives the protein CASSHALADPNTGELFF.

V and J are TRBV5-4 and TRBJ1-1, with 9 bases fitting TRBD1. This CDR3 is 15 amino acids long. V was pared by 7 bases and J by 3 bases, with 10 bases of the junction left unmatched. Looked up from germline, CDR1 is SGHNT and CDR2 is YYREEE (reference sequence). Here the CDR3 DNA reads TGTGCCAGCCATCTTACAGGGGGCGCTCACACTGAAGCTTTCTTT. This gives the protein CASHLTGGAHTEAFF.

This chain links TRBV9 with TRBJ1-3, with 8 bases lining up with TRBD1. Per the germline V gene, CDR1 is SGDLS and CDR2 is YYNGEE. The CDR3 is 14 residues long. After removal of 3 bases from V and 2 bases from J, the junction contained 1 base not matched to a gene. In nucleotides, the CDR3 is TGTGCCAGCAGCGCGACAGGGGCTGGAAACACCATATATTTT. Translated, it gives CASSATGAGNTIYF.

This clone was counted only a few times. V gene TRBV19 combines with J gene TRBJ1-1; no definite D call. V was clipped by 5 bases and J by 2 bases, with 9 bases between them. This CDR3 region has 13 residues. Germline V CDR1 and CDR2: LNHDA, SQIVND (reference sequence). The CDR3 protein is CASSSSYNTEAFF. In nucleotides, the CDR3 is TGTGCCAGTAGTTCCTCCTATAACACTGAAGCTTTCTTT.